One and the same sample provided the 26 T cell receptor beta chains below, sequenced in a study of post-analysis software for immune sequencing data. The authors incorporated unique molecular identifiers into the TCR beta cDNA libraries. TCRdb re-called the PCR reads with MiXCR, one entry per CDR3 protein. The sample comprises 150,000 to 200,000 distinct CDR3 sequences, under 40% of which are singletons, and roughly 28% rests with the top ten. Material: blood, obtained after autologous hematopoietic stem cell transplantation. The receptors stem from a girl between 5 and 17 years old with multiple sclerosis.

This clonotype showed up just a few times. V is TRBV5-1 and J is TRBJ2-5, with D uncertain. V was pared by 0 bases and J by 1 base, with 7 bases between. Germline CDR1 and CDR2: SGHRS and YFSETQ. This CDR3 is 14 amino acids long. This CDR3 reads CASSLGSVQETQYF. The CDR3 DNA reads TGCGCCAGCAGCTTGGGATCAGTCCAAGAGACCCAGTACTTC.

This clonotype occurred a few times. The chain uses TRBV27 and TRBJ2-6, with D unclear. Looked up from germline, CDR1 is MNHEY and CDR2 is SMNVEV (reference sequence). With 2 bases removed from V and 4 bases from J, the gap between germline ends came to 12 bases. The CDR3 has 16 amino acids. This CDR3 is CASSLEGLAGANVLTF. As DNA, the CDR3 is TGTGCCAGCAGTTTAGAAGGCTTGGCGGGGGCCAACGTCCTGACTTTC.

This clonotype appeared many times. DNA for the CDR3: TGCAGTGCTAGATCTATTACAGGGGACGCTCAAGAGACCCAGTACTTC. Translated: CSARSITGDAQETQYF. The chain employs TRBV20-1 and TRBJ2-5; TRBD1 matches 7 bases. Germline lookup yields CDR1 DFQATT and CDR2 SNEGSKA (reference sequence). The CDR3 covers 16 residues. V lost 2 bases and J lost 2; bases outside the gene matches: 11.

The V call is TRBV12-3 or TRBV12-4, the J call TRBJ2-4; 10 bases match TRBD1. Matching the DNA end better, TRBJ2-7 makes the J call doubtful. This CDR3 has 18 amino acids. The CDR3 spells CASSFIRSGQGGIYEQYF. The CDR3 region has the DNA TGTGCCAGCAGTTTCATCAGATCCGGACAGGGGGGAATCTACGAGCAGTACTTC.

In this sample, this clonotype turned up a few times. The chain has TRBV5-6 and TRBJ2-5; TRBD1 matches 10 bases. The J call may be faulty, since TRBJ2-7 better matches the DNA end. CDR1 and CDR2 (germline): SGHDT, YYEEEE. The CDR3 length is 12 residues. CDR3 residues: CASRQGAREQYF. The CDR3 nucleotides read TGTGCCAGTAGACAGGGGGCGCGCGAGCAGTACTTC.

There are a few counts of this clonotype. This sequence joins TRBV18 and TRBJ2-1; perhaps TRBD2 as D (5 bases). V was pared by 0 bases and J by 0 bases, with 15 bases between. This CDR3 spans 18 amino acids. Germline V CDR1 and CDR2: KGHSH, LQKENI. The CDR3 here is CASSPPGLPAASYNEQFF. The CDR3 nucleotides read TGTGCCAGCTCACCACCGGGCTTACCAGCGGCCTCCTACAATGAGCAGTTCTTC.

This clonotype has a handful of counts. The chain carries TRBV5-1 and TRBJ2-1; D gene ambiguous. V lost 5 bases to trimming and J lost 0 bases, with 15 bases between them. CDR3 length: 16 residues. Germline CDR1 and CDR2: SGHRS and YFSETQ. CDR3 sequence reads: CASRNGAPSSYNEQFF. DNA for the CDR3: TGCGCCAGCAGGAACGGCGCGCCGAGCTCCTACAATGAGCAGTTCTTC.

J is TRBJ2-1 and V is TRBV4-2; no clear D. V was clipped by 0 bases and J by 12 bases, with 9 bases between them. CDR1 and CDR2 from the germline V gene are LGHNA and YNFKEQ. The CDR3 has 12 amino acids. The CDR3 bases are TGTGCCAGCAGCCAAGAAGGGCCAGGGCAGTTCTTC. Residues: CASSQEGPGQFF.

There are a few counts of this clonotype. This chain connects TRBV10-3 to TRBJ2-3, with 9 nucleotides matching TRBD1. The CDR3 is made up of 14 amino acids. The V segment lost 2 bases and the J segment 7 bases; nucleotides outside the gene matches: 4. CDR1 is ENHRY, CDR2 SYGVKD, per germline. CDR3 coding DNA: TGTGCCATCAGTGAGGGGGGACAGGGATATACGCAGTATTTT. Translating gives CAISEGGQGYTQYF.

CDR3: CASSQGVPRGSSNQPQHF. CDR3 DNA: TGTGCCAGCAGCCAAGGCGTCCCTAGGGGGAGTAGCAATCAGCCCCAGCATTTT. The V gene is TRBV3-1, the J gene TRBJ1-5; maybe TRBD1 (6 bases). The CDR3 is 18 amino acids. The V gene lost 1 base and the J gene lost 0 bases, with 16 bases spanning the gap. The germline V gene encodes CDR1 LGHDT and CDR2 YNNKEL (reference sequence).

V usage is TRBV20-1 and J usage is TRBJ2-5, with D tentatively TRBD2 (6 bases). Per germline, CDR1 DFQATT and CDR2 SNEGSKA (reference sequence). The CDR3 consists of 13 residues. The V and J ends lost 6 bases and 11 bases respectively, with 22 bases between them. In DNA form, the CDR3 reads TGCAGTGCAGGGAAGCCTGGGACTGGTGAGCAGTACTTC. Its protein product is CSAGKPGTGEQYF.

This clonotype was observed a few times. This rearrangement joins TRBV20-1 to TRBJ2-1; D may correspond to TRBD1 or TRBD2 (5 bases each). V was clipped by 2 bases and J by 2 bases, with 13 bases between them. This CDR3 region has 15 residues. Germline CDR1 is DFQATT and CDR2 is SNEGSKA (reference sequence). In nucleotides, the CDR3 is TGCAGTGCTAGAAACCCTGGGACGGCCTACAATGAGCAGTTCTTC. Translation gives CSARNPGTAYNEQFF.

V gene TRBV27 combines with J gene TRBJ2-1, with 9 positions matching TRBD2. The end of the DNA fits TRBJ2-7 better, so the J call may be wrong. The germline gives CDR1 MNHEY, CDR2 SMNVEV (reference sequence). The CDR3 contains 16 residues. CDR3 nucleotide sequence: TGTGCCAGCAGTCCACCCGGGACTAGCTCCTACAATGAGCAGTACTTC. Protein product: CASSPPGTSSYNEQYF.

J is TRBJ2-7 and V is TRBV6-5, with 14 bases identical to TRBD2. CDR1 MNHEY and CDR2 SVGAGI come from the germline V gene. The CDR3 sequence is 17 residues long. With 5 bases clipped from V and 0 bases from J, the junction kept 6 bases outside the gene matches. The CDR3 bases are TGTGCCAGCAGTCATCGACTAGCGGGGGGGAGCTCCTACGAGCAGTACTTC. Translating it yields CASSHRLAGGSSYEQYF.

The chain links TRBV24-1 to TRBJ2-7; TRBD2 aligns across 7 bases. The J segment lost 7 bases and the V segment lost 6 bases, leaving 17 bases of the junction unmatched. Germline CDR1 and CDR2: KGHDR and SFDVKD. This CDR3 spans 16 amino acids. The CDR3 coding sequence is TGTGCCACCAGTTCCTCCGGGGTAGCGGGTTACAATGAGCAGTACTTC. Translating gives CATSSSGVAGYNEQYF.

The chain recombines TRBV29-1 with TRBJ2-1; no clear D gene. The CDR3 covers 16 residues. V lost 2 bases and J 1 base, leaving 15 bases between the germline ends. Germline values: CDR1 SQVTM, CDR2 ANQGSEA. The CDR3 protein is CSVEYPEKGSYNEQFF. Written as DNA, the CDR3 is TGCAGCGTTGAATACCCAGAGAAAGGGTCCTACAATGAGCAGTTCTTC.

The CDR3 is CATSDGTGGRETQYF. In DNA form, the CDR3 reads TGTGCCACCAGTGATGGGACGGGGGGCAGAGAGACCCAGTACTTC. The gene calls are TRBV24-1 and TRBJ2-5, with D possibly being TRBD2 (7 bases). The germline V and J ends were trimmed by 3 bases and 4 bases, with 14 bases remaining between them. The CDR3 extends over 15 amino acids. The germline gives CDR1 KGHDR, CDR2 SFDVKD.

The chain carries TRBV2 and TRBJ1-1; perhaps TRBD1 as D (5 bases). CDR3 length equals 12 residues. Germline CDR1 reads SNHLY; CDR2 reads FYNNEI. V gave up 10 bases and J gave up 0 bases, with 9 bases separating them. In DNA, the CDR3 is TGTGCCATGGGGCTAATGAACACTGAAGCTTTCTTT. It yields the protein CAMGLMNTEAFF.

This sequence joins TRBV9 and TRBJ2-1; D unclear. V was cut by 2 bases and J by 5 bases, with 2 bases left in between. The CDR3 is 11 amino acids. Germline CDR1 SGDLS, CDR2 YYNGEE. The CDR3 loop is CASSVDNEQFF. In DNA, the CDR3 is TGTGCCAGCAGCGTTGACAATGAGCAGTTCTTC.

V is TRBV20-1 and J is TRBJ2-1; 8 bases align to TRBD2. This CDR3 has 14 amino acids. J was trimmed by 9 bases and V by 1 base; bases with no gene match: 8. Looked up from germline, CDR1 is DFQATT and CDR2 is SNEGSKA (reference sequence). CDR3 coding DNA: TGCAGTGCTAGAGCAGCGGGAGACGACGGTGAGCAGTTCTTC. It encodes CSARAAGDDGEQFF.

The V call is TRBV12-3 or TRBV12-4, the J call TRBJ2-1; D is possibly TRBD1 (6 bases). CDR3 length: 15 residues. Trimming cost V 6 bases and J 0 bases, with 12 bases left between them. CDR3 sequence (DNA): TGTGCCAGCAGGGGGGACACGAGCTCCTACAATGAGCAGTTCTTC. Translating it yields CASRGDTSSYNEQFF.

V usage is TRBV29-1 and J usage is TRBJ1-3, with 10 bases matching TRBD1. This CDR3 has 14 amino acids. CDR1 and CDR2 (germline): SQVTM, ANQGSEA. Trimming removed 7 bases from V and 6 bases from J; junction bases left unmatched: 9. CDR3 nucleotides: TGCAGCGGGGGACAGGGGCCGCCCCTAAACACCATATATTTT. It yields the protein CSGGQGPPLNTIYF.

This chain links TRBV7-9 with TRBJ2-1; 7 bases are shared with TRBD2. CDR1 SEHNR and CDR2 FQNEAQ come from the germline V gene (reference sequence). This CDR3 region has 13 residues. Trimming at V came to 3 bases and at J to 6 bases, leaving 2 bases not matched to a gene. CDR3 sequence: CASSFGLGNEQFF. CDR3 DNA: TGTGCCAGCAGCTTCGGACTAGGCAATGAGCAGTTCTTC.

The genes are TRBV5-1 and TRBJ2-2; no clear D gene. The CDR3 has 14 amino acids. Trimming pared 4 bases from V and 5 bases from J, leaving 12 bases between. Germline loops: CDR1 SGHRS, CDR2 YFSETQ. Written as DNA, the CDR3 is TGCGCCAGCAGCCTCCTACAGAGGACCGGGGAGCTGTTTTTT. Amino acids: CASSLLQRTGELFF. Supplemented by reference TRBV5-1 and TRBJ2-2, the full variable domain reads KAGVTQTPRYLIKTRGQQVTLSCSPISGHRSVSWYQQTPGQGLQFLFEYFSETQRNKGNFPGRFSGRQFSNSRSEMNVSTLELGDSALYLCASSLLQRTGELFFGEGSRLTVL.

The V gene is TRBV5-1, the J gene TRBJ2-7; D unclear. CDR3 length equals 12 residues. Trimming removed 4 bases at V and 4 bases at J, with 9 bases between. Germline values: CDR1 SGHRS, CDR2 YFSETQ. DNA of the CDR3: TGCGCCAGCAGCCCAGTAGGTTACGAGCAGTACTTC. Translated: CASSPVGYEQYF.

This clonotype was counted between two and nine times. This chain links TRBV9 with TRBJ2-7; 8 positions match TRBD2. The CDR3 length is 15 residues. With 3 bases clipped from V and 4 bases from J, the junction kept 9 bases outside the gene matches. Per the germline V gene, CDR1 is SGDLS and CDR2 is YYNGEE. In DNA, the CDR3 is TGTGCCAGCAGCGGGACGAGCGGGAGCGGGTACGAGCAGTACTTC. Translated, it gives CASSGTSGSGYEQYF.